These 18 T cell receptor beta chains came from one sample sequenced in a study of T cells in Graves' hyperthyroidism and ophthalmopathy. Amplification yielded TCR beta CDR3 regions, with RNA transcripts as the source. The HTBI set primed first-round TCR CDR3 RT-PCR. TCRdb redid the calling of the multiplex PCR reads with MiXCR, one entry per CDR3 protein. The sample carries about 360,000 distinct CDR3 sequences, around a sixth recorded once. The sample taken for sequencing was blood. These TCRs come from a woman aged 18-35 years with Graves' hyperthyroidism that later progressed to Graves' ophthalmopathy.

This clonotype was recorded at least ten times. The rearrangement joins TRBV20-1 to TRBJ2-3; possibly TRBD1 for D (6 bases). This CDR3 spans 19 amino acids. V was clipped by 0 bases and J by 2 bases, with 24 bases between them. In germline, CDR1 is DFQATT, CDR2 SNEGSKA (reference sequence). The CDR3 is CSARDVGVRDTSDTDTQYF. In DNA, the CDR3 is TGCAGTGCTAGAGATGTAGGGGTCCGGGACACGTCGGACACAGATACGCAGTATTTT.

The chain links TRBV7-9 to TRBJ1-1; maybe TRBD1 (5 bases). The CDR3 covers 13 residues. Trimming removed 2 bases from V and 5 bases from J, with 9 bases in between. Germline V CDR1 and CDR2: SEHNR, FQNEAQ (reference sequence). The CDR3 DNA follows: TGTGCCAGCAGCTTATCAGGGTTAACTGAAGCTTTCTTT. Translation gives CASSLSGLTEAFF.

This clonotype was detected many times. V gene TRBV5-1 combines with J gene TRBJ2-1; 9 bases agree with TRBD1. The CDR3 has 14 residues. V was clipped by 0 bases and J by 7 bases; unmatched bases: 2. Germline loops: CDR1 SGHRS, CDR2 YFSETQ. CDR3 region: CASSLGTGANEQFF. The CDR3 nucleotides are TGCGCCAGCAGCTTGGGGACAGGGGCGAATGAGCAGTTCTTC.

Ten or more counts support this clonotype. This chain uses TRBV9 with TRBJ2-3; 8 positions agree with TRBD2. The germline CDR1 and CDR2 sequences are SGDLS and YYNGEE. The CDR3 is 15 residues long. With V trimmed by 0 bases and J by 6 bases, 6 bases remained unmatched. The CDR3 sequence is CASSVGIPSGDTQYF. CDR3 in DNA: TGTGCCAGCAGCGTAGGGATCCCTAGCGGGGATACGCAGTATTTT.

This clonotype has ten or more counts. The chain has TRBV20-1 and TRBJ1-6; no clear D. CDR1 and CDR2 from the germline V gene are DFQATT and SNEGSKA (reference sequence). The CDR3 has 13 amino acids. Trimming shortened V by 1 base and J by 7 bases, and 8 bases separated the two germline ends. CDR3 amino acids: CSARGTSNSPLHF. CDR3 nucleotides: TGCAGTGCTAGAGGGACTAGCAATTCACCCCTCCACTTT.

This clonotype was seen at least ten times. The chain has TRBV28 and TRBJ2-1; D is ambiguous. Trimming took 7 bases from V and 5 from J, leaving 15 bases between them. The CDR3 totals 14 residues. Germline V gene data show CDR1 as MDHEN and CDR2 as SYDVKM. As DNA, the CDR3 is TGTGCCAGCAAGCCCCGGACCAAGAACAATGAGCAGTTCTTC. It translates to CASKPRTKNNEQFF.

This clonotype was counted between two and nine times. The V gene is TRBV4-2, the J gene TRBJ2-2; D remains ambiguous. Germline V gene lookup returns CDR1 LGHNA and CDR2 YNFKEQ. The germline V and J ends were trimmed by 0 bases and 1 base, with 9 bases remaining between them. This CDR3 spans 16 amino acids. The CDR3 sequence is CASSQEGYRNTGELFF. For the CDR3, the DNA is TGTGCCAGCAGCCAAGAAGGATATAGGAACACCGGGGAGCTGTTTTTT.

The J gene is TRBJ2-4, the V gene TRBV15; D may correspond to TRBD1 or TRBD2 (5 bases each). Germline V gives CDR1 LNHNV, CDR2 YYDKDF (reference sequence). This CDR3 is built from 14 residues. Trimming left V 4 bases short and J 0 bases short, with 7 bases between. The CDR3 is CATSTGTAKNIQYF. CDR3 coding DNA: TGTGCCACCAGCACCGGGACAGCCAAAAACATTCAGTACTTC.

The sample holds a few counts of this clonotype. J is TRBJ1-4 and V is TRBV25-1; D is perhaps TRBD1 (6 bases). The germline V and J ends were trimmed by 3 bases and 7 bases, with 18 bases remaining between them. The CDR3 contains 16 residues. In germline, CDR1 is MGHDK, CDR2 SYGVNS. CDR3 DNA: TGTGCCAGCAGTGACCTGAACAGGGAGGTTGCTGAAAAACTGTTTTTT. Translation gives CASSDLNREVAEKLFF.

The rearrangement uses TRBV5-6 and TRBJ1-2, with TRBD1 matching over 8 bases. The CDR3 consists of 13 residues. Losses at the gene ends were 1 base for V and 7 bases for J; bases not matched to a gene: 3. CDR1 is SGHDT and CDR2 is YYEEEE in the germline V gene. The CDR3 nucleotides read TGTGCCAGCAGCTTGAACAGGGGGTTTGGCTACACCTTC. Translation gives CASSLNRGFGYTF. The full variable domain, rest sourced from reference TRBV5-6 and TRBJ1-2, is DAGVTQSPTHLIKTRGQQVTLRCSPKSGHDTVSWYQQALGQGPQFIFQYYEEEERQRGNFPDRFSGHQFPNYSSELNVNALLLGDSALYLCASSLNRGFGYTFGSGTRLTVV.

This clonotype was detected ten times or more. The V gene is TRBV20-1, the J gene TRBJ2-1; D is ambiguous. CDR3 length: 10 residues. Germline loops: CDR1 DFQATT, CDR2 SNEGSKA (reference sequence). Between the trimmed V and J ends, which lost 3 bases and 5 bases, there was a span of 2 bases. CDR3 DNA: TGCAGTGCTAGTAACAATGAGCAGTTCTTC. It encodes CSASNNEQFF.

This clonotype was seen many times. This chain connects TRBV18 to TRBJ2-5; the D is unclear. Looked up from germline, CDR1 is KGHSH and CDR2 is LQKENI. The CDR3 is made up of 14 amino acids. With 3 bases removed from V and 2 bases from J, the gap between germline ends came to 10 bases. The CDR3 DNA sequence: TGTGCCAGCTCACCCCGTGGACGGCAAGAGACCCAGTACTTC. This gives the protein CASSPRGRQETQYF.

In its sample, this clonotype was seen a few times. V is TRBV7-2 and J is TRBJ2-3; either TRBD1 or TRBD2 may fit D (5 bases each). V shed 6 bases and J shed 2 bases, with 12 bases lying between them. Germline loops: CDR1 SGHTA, CDR2 FQGNSA. This CDR3 spans 14 amino acids. CDR3 nucleotides: TGTGCCAGCAGTCGGGACGGAAACACAGATACGCAGTATTTT. Its translation is CASSRDGNTDTQYF.

This clonotype was counted many times. This chain's CDR3 is CASSDFLVSYEQYF. The CDR3 DNA sequence: TGTGCCAGCAGTGACTTTTTGGTTTCCTACGAGCAGTACTTC. The V and J genes are TRBV28 and TRBJ2-7; no definite D call. The V and J ends lost 5 bases and 1 base respectively, with 12 bases between them. The germline gives CDR1 MDHEN, CDR2 SYDVKM. This CDR3 contains 14 residues.

Ten or more counts support this clonotype. The chain recombines TRBV10-3 with TRBJ2-1, with TRBD1 matching over 7 bases. The germline V gene has CDR1 ENHRY and CDR2 SYGVKD. The trim removed 2 bases at V and 6 bases at J, leaving 10 bases unmatched. The CDR3 is made up of 16 amino acids. The CDR3: CAISEPDREFGNEQFF. DNA of the CDR3: TGTGCCATCAGTGAGCCAGACAGGGAATTCGGCAATGAGCAGTTCTTC.

This clonotype has just a few counts. The V call is TRBV10-1, the J call TRBJ2-2, with 9 bases that match TRBD2. The CDR3 extends over 21 amino acids. Germline V gene lookup returns CDR1 WNHNN and CDR2 SYGVQD (reference sequence). J was trimmed by 1 base and V by 0 bases; bases with no gene match: 15. The CDR3: CASSESMSSSGNAGNTGELFF. The CDR3 DNA follows: TGCGCCAGCAGTGAGTCGATGTCTTCTAGCGGGAACGCAGGGAACACCGGGGAGCTGTTTTTT.

The sample holds many counts of this clonotype. The chain recombines TRBV3-1 with TRBJ2-1; the match to TRBD2 covers 10 bases. The CDR3 has 17 residues. The trim removed 4 bases at V and 6 bases at J, leaving 12 bases unmatched. CDR1 is LGHDT, CDR2 YNNKEL, per germline (reference sequence). The CDR3 coding sequence is TGTGCCAGCAGCCGATTTAAGCGGGAGGGCCGATCCAATGAGCAGTTCTTC. This sequence encodes CASSRFKREGRSNEQFF.

A few counts support this clonotype. DNA for the CDR3: TGTGCCAGCAGCCGAACCGGGAATTATAATTCACCCCTCCACTTT. Translation: CASSRTGNYNSPLHF. This rearrangement joins TRBV14 to TRBJ1-6; D unresolved. This CDR3 has 15 residues. Germline values: CDR1 SGHDN, CDR2 FVKESK. With 4 bases removed from V and 4 bases from J, the gap between germline ends came to 11 bases.